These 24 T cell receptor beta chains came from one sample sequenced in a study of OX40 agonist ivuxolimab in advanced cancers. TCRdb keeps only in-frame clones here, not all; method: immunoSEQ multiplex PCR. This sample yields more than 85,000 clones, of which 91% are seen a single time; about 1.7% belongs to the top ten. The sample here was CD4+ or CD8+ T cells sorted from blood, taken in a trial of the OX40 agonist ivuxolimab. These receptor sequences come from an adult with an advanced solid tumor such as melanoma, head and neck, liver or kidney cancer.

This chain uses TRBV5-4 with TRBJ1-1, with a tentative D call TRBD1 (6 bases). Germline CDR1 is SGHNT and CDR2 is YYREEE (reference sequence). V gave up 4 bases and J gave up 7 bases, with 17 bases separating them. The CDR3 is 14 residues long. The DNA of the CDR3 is TGTGCCAGCAGCAGGGGGGGGTTGCGGGTTGAAGCTTTCTTT. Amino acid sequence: CASSRGGLRVEAFF.

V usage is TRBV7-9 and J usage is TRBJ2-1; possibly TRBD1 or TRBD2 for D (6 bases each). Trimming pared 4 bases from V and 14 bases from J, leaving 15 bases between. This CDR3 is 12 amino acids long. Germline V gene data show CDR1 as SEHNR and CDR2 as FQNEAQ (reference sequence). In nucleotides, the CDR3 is TGTGCCAGCAGCTCACCGACAGGAGGGAAGTTCTTC. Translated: CASSSPTGGKFF.

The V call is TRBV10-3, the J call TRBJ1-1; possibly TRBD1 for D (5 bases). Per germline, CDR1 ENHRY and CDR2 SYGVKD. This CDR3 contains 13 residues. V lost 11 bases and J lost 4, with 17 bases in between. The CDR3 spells CALRSGSGTEAFF. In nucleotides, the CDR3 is TGTGCCCTCCGATCAGGGTCTGGCACTGAAGCTTTCTTT.

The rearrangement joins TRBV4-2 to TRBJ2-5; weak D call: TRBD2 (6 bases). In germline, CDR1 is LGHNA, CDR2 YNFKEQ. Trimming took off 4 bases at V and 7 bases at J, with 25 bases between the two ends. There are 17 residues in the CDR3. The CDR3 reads CASSLDRSPTSGTTQYF. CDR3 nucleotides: TGTGCCAGCAGCCTGGATCGTAGCCCGACTAGTGGGACGACCCAGTACTTC.

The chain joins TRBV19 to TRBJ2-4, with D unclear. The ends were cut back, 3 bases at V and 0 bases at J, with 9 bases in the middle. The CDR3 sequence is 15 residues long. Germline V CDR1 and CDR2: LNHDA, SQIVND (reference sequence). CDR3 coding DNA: TGTGCCAGTAGTATGGTGGTTCTAGCCAAAAACATTCAGTACTTC. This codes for CASSMVVLAKNIQYF.

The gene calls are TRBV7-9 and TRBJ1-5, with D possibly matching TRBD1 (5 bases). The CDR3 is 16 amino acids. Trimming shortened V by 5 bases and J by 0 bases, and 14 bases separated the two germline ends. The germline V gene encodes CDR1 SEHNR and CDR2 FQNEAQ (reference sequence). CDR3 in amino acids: CASSPLTGGSNQPQHF. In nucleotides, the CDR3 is TGTGCCAGCAGCCCCCTGACGGGGGGTAGCAATCAGCCCCAGCATTTT.

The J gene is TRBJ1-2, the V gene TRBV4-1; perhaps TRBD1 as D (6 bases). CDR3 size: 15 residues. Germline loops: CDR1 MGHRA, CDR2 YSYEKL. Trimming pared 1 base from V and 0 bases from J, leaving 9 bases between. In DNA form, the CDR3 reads TGCGCCAGCAGCCAAGTCGGGGGCGCTAACTATGGCTACACCTTC. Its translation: CASSQVGGANYGYTF.

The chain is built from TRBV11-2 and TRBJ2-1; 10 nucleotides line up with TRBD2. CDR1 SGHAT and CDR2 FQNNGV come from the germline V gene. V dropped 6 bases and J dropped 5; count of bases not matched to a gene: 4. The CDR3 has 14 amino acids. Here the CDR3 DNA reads TGTGCCAGCAGTCGGACTAGCGGTGACAATGAGCAGTTCTTC. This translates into CASSRTSGDNEQFF.

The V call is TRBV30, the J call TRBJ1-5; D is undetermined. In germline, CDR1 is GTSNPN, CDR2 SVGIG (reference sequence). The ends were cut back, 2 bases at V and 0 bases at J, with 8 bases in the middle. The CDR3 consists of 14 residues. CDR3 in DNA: TGTGCCTGGAGTCGTTTAGTTAGCAATCAGCCCCAGCATTTT. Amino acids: CAWSRLVSNQPQHF. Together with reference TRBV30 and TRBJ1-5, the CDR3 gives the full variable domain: SQTIHQWPATLVQPVGSPLSLECTVEGTSNPNLYWYRQAAGRGLQLLFYSVGIGQISSEVPQNLSASRPQDRQFILSSKKLLLSDSGFYLCAWSRLVSNQPQHFGDGTRLSIL.

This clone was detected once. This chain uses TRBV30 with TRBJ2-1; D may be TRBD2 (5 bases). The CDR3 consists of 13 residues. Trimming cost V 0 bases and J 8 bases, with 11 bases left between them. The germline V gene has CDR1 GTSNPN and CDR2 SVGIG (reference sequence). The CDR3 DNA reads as TGTGCCTGGAGTGTACGACTAACCGATGAGCAGTTCTTC. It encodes CAWSVRLTDEQFF.

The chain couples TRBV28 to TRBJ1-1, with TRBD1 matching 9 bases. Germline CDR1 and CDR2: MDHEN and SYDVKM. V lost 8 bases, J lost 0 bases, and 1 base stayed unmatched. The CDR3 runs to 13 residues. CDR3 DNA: TGTGCCAGCGGGACAGGGATGAACACTGAAGCTTTCTTT. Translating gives CASGTGMNTEAFF.

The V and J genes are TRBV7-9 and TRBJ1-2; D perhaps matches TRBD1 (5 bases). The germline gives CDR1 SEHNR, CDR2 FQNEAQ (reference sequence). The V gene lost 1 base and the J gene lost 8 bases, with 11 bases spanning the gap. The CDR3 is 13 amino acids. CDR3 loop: CASSLDRDGGYTF. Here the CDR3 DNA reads TGTGCCAGCAGCTTAGACCGGGACGGAGGCTACACCTTC.

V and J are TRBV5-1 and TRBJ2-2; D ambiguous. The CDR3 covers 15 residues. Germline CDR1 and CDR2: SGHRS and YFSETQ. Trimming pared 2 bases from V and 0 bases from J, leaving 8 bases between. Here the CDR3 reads CASSFQQANTGELFF. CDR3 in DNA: TGCGCCAGCAGCTTCCAGCAGGCGAACACCGGGGAGCTGTTTTTT.

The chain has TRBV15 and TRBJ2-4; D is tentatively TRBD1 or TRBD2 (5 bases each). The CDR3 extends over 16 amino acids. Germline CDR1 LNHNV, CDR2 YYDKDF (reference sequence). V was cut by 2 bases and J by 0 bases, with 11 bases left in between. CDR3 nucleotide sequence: TGTGCCACCAGCAGAATGGGGACCTTAGCCAAAAACATTCAGTACTTC. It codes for CATSRMGTLAKNIQYF.

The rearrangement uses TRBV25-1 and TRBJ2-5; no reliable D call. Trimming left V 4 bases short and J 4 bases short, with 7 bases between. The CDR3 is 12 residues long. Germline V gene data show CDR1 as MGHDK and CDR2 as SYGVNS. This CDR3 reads CASSGPGETQYF. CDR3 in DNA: TGTGCCAGCAGTGGACCTGGAGAGACCCAGTACTTC.

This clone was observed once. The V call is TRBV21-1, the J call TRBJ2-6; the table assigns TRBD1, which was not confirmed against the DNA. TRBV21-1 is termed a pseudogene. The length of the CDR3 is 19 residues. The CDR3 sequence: CASSKVRDRGPFGANVLTF. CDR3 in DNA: TGTGCCAGCAGCAAAGTGCGGGACAGGGGACCATTCGGGGCCAACGTCCTGACTTTC.

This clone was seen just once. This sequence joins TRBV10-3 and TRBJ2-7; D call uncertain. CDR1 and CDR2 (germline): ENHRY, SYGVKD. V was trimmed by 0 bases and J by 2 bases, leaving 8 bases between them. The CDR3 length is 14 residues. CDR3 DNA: TGTGCCATCAGTGAGTCCCCAGGTCCCTACGAGCAGTACTTC. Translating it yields CAISESPGPYEQYF.

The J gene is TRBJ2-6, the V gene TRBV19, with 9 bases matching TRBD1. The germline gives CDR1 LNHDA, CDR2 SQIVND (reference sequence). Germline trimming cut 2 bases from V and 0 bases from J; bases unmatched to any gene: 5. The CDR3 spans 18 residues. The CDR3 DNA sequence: TGTGCCAGTAGTATATTCGGGACAGGGAGCTCTGGGGCCAACGTCCTGACTTTC. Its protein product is CASSIFGTGSSGANVLTF.

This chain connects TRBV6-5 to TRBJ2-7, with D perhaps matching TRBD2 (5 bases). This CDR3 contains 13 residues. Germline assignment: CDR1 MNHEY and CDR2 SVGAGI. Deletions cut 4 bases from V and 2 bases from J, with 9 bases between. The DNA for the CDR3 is TGTGCCAGCAGTTCTACGAGGGCCTACGAGCAGTACTTC. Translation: CASSSTRAYEQYF.

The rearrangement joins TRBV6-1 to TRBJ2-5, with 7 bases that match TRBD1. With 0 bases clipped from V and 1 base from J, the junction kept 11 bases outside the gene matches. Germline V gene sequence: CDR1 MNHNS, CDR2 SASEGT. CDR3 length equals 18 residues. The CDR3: CASSEAGFPGQLQETQYF. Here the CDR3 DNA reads TGTGCCAGCAGTGAAGCTGGATTTCCGGGACAGCTCCAAGAGACCCAGTACTTC.

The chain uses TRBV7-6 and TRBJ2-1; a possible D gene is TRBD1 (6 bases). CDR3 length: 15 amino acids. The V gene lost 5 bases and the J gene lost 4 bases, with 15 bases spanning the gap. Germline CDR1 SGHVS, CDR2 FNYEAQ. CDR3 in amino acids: CASSHHRTEYNEQFF. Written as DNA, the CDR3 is TGTGCCAGCAGCCACCATCGGACAGAGTACAATGAGCAGTTCTTC.

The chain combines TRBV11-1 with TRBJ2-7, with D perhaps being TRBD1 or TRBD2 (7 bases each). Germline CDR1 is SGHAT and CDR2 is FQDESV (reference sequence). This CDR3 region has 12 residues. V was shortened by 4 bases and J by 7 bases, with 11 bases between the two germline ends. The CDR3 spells CASSSQGGEQYF. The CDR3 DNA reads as TGTGCCAGCAGCTCGCAGGGGGGGGAGCAGTACTTC.

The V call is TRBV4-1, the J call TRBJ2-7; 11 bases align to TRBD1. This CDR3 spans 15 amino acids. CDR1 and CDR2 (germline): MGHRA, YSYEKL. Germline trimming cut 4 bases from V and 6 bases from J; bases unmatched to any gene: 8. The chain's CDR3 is CASSRTPGQGGEQYF. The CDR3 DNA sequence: TGCGCCAGCAGCCGAACACCGGGACAGGGGGGCGAGCAGTACTTC.

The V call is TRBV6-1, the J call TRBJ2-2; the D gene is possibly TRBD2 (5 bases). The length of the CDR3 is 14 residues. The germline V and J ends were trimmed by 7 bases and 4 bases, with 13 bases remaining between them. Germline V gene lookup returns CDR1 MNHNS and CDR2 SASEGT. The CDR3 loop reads CASTKTGSTGELFF. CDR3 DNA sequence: TGTGCCAGCACCAAGACGGGATCCACCGGGGAGCTGTTTTTT.